This entry features one TCR beta chain sequence. The antigen remains undetermined. This entry is derived from a study of T cells after yellow fever vaccination. At the level of the study: The fractions with low cell numbers were processed using SMART-Seq v4 Ultra Low Input. Study-level points and caveats: Clones that expanded after primary vaccination mostly reappeared after the booster (roughly 95% CD4, 88% CD8).

V lost 4 bases to trimming and J lost 6 bases, with 19 bases between them. The CDR3 extends over 15 amino acids. Germline lookup yields CDR1 SGHRS and CDR2 YFSETQ. The 5'RACE template-switching step produced TCR cDNA and added a universal primer site and UMIs. TCRdb recomputed calls from the 5' RACE reads with MiXCR, one row per CDR3 protein. This table holds 150,000 to 200,000 distinct CDR3 sequences, about 6% found once. V is TRBV5-1 and J is TRBJ1-1, with unresolved D. The material sequenced was CD4+ T cells sorted from PBMCs, taken on the day of the first yellow fever vaccination. The receptor comes from a man aged 18 to 29 who received the YFV17D yellow fever vaccine. CDR3 residues: CASSPDRGLDAEAFF. Written as DNA, the CDR3 is TGCGCCAGCAGCCCGGACCGGGGTTTAGACGCTGAAGCTTTCTTT.